This entry describes one T cell receptor (beta chain). Antigen specificity is unknown. This sample stems from a study of cytomegalovirus exposure and HLA in healthy donors. Findings of the study overall: Per a later analysis, HLA-associated TCR beta chains showed more clonal expansion than other, equally common TCR beta chains. With DRB1 most and HLA-C fewest, TCR association rates differed between HLA loci in a later analysis. HLA allele associations emerged for roughly 17,000 TCR beta sequences in a later analysis, at 0.05 false discovery rate.

The PCR contained 60 Vbeta and 13 Jbeta primers. Clones were sequenced by immunoSEQ multiplex PCR, and TCRdb holds only the in-frame ones, with some missing. This table has some 120,000 clones, around 60% appearing once. This CDR3 is built from 14 residues. Germline V gene lookup returns CDR1 LNHDA and CDR2 SQIVND (reference sequence). The ends were cut back, 3 bases at V and 3 bases at J, with 12 bases in the middle. The sequenced material came from PBMCs. The chain joins TRBV19 to TRBJ2-7; D is undetermined. The sequence was obtained from a woman aged 40 to 50 in good health and CMV-seropositive. CDR3 amino acids: CASSISSTGYEQYF. CDR3 in DNA: TGTGCCAGTAGTATCTCTTCGACGGGCTACGAGCAGTACTTC.